These T cell receptor beta chains were read from a single sample in a study of blood T cell repertoires in COVID-19. Profiling relied on immunoSEQ multiplex PCR, and the TCRdb table lists in-frame clones only, not all of them. The data show some 220,000 clones, almost 85% seen once. Material: peripheral blood. The source of these receptors is a man over 45 with COVID-19, enrolled during active disease. Each CDR3 is given without its conserved first and last residue.

v_call	cdr3_aa
TRBV18	ASSPFRDRGFGEQY
TRBV5-8	ASSPTGYGYT
TRBV3-1/TRBV3-2	ASSHRRTSGVDTQY
TRBV5-5	ASSLRTGTSHQPQH
TRBV6-1	ASSEWRTGLFSGNTIY
TRBV18	ASSPGTDYGYT
TRBV7-9	ASSPRRVNTEAF
TRBV5-4	ASSRTGMQNYGYT
TRBV28	ASSWGGQGGGGYT
TRBV6-5	ASRSGGGLLGYT
TRBV2	ASSEAADRESYEQY
TRBV9	ASSVWGRGTNEKLF
TRBV6-5	ASSPDSFGTEAF